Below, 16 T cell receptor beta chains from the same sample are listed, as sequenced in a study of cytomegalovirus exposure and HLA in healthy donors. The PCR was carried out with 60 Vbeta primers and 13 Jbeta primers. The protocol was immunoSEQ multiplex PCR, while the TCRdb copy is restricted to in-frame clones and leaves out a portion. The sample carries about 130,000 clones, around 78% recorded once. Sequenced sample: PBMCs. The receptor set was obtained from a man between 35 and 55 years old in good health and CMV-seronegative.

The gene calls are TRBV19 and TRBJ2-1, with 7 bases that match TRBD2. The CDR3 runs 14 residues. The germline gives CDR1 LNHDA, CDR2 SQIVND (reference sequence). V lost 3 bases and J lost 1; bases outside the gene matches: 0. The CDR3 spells CASSISGSYNEQFF. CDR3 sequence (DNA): TGTGCCAGTAGTATTAGCGGGTCCTACAATGAGCAGTTCTTC.

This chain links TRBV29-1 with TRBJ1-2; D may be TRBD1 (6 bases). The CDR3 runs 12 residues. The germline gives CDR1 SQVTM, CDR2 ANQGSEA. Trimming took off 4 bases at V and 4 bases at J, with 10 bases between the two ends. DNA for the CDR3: TGCAGCGTTGCGGGACAAACCTATGGCTACACCTTC. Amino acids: CSVAGQTYGYTF.

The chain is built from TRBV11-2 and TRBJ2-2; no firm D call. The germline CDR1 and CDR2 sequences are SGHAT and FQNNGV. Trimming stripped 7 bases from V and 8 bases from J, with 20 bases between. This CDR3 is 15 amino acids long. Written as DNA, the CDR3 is TGTGCCAGCAAAACAACCCCAGGCACTCCGGGGGAGCTGTTTTTT. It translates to CASKTTPGTPGELFF.

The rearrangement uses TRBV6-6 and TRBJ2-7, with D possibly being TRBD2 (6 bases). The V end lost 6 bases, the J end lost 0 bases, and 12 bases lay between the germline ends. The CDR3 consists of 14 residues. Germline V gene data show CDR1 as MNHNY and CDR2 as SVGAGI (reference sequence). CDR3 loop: CASRVSGTSYEQYF. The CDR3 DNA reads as TGTGCCAGCAGGGTTAGCGGAACCTCCTACGAGCAGTACTTC.

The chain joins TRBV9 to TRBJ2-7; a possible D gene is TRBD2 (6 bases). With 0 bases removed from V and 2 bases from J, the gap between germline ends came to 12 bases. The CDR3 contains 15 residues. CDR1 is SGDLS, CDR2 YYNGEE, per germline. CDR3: CASSVGQAGTYEQYF. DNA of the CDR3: TGTGCCAGCAGCGTAGGTCAGGCGGGAACCTACGAGCAGTACTTC.

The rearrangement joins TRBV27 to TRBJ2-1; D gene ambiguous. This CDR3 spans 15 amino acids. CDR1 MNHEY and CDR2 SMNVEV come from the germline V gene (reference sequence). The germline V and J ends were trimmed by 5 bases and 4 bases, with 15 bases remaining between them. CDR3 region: CASSRPLGNYNEQFF. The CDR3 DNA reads TGTGCCAGCAGTCGCCCCCTGGGCAATTACAATGAGCAGTTCTTC.

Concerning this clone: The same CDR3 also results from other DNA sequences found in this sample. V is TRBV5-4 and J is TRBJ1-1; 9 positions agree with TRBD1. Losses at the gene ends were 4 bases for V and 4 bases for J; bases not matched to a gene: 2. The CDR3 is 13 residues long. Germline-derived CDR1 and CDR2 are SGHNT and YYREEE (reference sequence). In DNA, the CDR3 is TGTGCCAGCAGCCTGACAGGGGGCACTGAAGCTTTCTTT. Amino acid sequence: CASSLTGGTEAFF.

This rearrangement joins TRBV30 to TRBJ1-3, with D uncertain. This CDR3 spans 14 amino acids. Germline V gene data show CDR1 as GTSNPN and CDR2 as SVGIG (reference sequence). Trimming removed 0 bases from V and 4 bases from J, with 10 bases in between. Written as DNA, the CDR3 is TGTGCCTGGAGTGTATATGGCGGGGGAAACACCATATATTTT. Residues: CAWSVYGGGNTIYF.

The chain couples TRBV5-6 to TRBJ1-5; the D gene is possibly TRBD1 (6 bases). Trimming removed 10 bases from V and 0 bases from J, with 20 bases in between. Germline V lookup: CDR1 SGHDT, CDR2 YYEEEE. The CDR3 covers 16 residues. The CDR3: CADTIQGAYSNQPQHF. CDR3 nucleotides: TGTGCCGATACGATACAGGGAGCCTATAGCAATCAGCCCCAGCATTTT.

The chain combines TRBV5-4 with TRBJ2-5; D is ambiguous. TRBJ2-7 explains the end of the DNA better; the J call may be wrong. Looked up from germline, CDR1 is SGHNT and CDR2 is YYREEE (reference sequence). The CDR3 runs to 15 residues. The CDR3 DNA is TGTGCCAGCAGCTCTAACCGGCCGCGGCAATACGAGCAGTACTTC. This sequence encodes CASSSNRPRQYEQYF.

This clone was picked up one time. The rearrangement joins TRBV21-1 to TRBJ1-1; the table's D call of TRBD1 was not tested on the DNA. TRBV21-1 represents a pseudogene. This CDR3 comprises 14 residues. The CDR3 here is CASSNRVLSPEAFF. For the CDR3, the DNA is TGTGCCAGCAGCAACAGGGTTCTCTCCCCCGAAGCTTTCTTT.

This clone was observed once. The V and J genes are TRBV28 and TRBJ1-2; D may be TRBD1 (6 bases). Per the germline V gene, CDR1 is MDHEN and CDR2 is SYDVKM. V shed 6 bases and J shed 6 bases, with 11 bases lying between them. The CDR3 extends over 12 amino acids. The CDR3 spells CASRTGRNGYTF. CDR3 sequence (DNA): TGTGCCAGCAGAACAGGGCGGAATGGCTACACCTTC.

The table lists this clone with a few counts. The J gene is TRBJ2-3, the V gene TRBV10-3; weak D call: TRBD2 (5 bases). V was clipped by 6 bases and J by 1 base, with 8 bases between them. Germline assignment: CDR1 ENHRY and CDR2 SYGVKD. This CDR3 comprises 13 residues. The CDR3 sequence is CAIRPRGTDTQYF. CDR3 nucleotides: TGTGCCATCAGGCCGAGGGGCACAGATACGCAGTATTTT.

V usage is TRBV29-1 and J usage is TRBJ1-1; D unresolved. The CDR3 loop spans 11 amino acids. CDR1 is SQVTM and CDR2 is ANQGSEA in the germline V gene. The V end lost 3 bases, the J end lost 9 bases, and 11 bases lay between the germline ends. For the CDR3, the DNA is TGCAGCGTTGAGATTAGAGGGAAAGCTTTCTTT. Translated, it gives CSVEIRGKAFF.

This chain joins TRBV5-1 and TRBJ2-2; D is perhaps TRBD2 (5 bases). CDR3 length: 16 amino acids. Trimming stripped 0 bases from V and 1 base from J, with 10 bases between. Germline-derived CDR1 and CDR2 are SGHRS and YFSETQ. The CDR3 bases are TGCGCCAGCAGCTTGGTGGACTTACTGAACACCGGGGAGCTGTTTTTT. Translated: CASSLVDLLNTGELFF.

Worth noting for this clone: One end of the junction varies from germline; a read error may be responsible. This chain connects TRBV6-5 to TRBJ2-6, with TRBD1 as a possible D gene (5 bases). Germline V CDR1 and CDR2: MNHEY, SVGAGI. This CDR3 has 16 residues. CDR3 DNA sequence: TGTGCCAGCAGTTACTCACAGGTATCTGGAGCCAACGGCCTGACTTTC. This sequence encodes CASSYSQVSGANGLTF.